This TCR beta chain came from a study of cytomegalovirus exposure and HLA in healthy donors. Losses at the gene ends were 6 bases for V and 7 bases for J; bases not matched to a gene: 0. Looked up from germline, CDR1 is ENHRY and CDR2 is SYGVKD. The CDR3 runs to 12 residues. General study points: In a later analysis, across HLA loci, associated TCR counts were highest for DRB1, lowest for HLA-C. Later on, an analysis tied 18,000 or so TCR beta sequences to HLA alleles at 0.05 false discovery rate.

The PCR made use of 60 Vbeta and 13 Jbeta primers. The assay was immunoSEQ multiplex PCR, and TCRdb's table has in-frame clones only and misses some. The sample lists approximately 300,000 clones, 80% seen once, with roughly 0.31% in the top ten. Note on this clone: Its antigen is not identified.

Material: PBMCs. The J gene is TRBJ1-6, the V gene TRBV10-3, with TRBD1 matching over 7 bases. This receptor was identified in a girl aged 2-10 years in good health and CMV-seronegative. CDR3 nucleotides: TGTGCCATCAGGACAGGGAATTCACCCCTCCACTTT. It translates to CAIRTGNSPLHF.